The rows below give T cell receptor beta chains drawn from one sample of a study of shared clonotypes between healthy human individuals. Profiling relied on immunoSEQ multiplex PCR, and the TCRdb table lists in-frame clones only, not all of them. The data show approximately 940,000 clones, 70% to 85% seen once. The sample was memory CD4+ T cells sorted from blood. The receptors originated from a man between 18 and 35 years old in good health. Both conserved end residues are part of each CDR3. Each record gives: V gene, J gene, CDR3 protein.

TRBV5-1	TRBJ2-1	CASSLQGGINEQFF
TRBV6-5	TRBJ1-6	CASSYTGSYNSPLHF
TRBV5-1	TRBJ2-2	CASSLDWGHGELFF
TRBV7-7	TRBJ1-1	CASSLTGNTEAFF
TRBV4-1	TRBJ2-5	CASSQGGQGTETQYF
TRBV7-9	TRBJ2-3	CASSFSGGLTDTQYF
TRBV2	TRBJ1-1	CASTSGHGTEAFF
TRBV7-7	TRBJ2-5	CASSSIDPGEETQYF
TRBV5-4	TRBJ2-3	CASSLDRPGLDTQYF
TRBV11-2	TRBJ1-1	CASSGSGGNTEAFF
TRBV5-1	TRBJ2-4	CASSRKDAKNIQYF
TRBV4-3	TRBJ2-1	CASSQDYGGSGYNEQFF
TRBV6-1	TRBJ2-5	CASSPLGQVRETQYF
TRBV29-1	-	CSVDEGAGEQYF
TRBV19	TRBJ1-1	CASSISVLNTEAFF
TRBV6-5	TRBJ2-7	CASMGSYEQYF
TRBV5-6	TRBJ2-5	CASSLGGLAGVLRTQYF
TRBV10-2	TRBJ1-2	CASSPLGGNYGYTF
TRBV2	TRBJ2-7	CASTAVPVGGEQYF
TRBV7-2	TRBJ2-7	CASSLGLAYYEQYF
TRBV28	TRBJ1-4	CASSSMGTTNEKLFF
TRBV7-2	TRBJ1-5	CASRRGLGAGQPQHF
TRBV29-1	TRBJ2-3	CSVGTGRADTQYF
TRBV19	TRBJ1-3	CASKTQGAGNTIYF
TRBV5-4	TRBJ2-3	CASIADTDTQYF
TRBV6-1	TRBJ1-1	CASSDGVWVEAFF
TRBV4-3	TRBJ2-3	CASSPQPGDYTQYF
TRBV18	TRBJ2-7	CASSSAAGGPFYEQYF